Described below is a single T cell receptor beta chain sequence and its context. This clone's antigen is unknown. Base qualities are not recorded, but no much larger clone differs from it by a single base. TCRbeta CDR3 regions were amplified from genomic DNA by means of the immunoSEQ Assay, a bias-controlled multiplex PCR. The published analysis was carried out like this. Within the assay, amplification of reference gene primers was used to estimate how many nucleated cells each sample contained. Sequence reads were collapsed and filtered to measure the absolute abundance of every unique TCRbeta CDR3 rearrangement. For each sample, productive Simpson clonality was calculated as the square root of Simpson's diversity index over productive rearrangements. This immuneACCESS table, as held by TCRdb, lists in-frame sequences with V and J called but not all clones. Of the missing ones, under half trace to an unresolved V gene in checked studies; the others have no known cause. D and trimming come from the DNA, and the V and J calls and clone size come from that table. The sample records around 23,000 clones, 75% to 90% of which are singletons. The ten largest clones represent approximately 19% of the sample.

The data derive from a study of blood T cell repertoires in COVID-19 (dated by TCRdb to 2018 to 2021). In terms of the full investigation: Samples from collaborators originated in the United States, Italy and Spain and spanned both the acute and convalescent phases of COVID-19. The material from the prospective study consisted of cDNA or gDNA derived from T cells, B-cell-depleted T cells, or PBMCs. The repertoires were released in a freely available public database intended as a resource for research on the immune response to SARS-CoV-2. The samples were drawn from two sources: the first 160 participants of the ongoing ImmuneRACE study, and 950 to 1,500 subjects contributed by 6 global collaborators. Deeply sampled blood TCRbeta repertoires from subjects exposed to, actively infected with, or recovered from COVID-19 were included in the dataset. Nearly every sample came with metadata listing a de-identified subject ID, COVID-19 status, age in years and sex. Where available, HLA class I and class II types were obtained from metadata supplied by the sample provider rather than from assay-based typing. What the research found in general, with its limitations: Clinical and demographic metadata were provided uncurated, with the amount varying by source and participant.

The collaborating institutions used their own protocols to collect whole blood in K2EDTA tubes. For TCRbeta analysis, collaborator samples were shipped as frozen whole blood, as isolated PBMCs, or as DNA extracted from either sample type. This receptor was identified in a man in his 70s with active COVID-19. Sequences were obtained from peripheral blood.

The sequenced DNA is TGTGCCAGCAGCAAGACTAGCGGAGCATACAATGAGCAGTTCTTC. Translated, this is CASSKTSGAYNEQFF. The rearranged chain carries TRBV27 and TRBJ2-1; 9 nucleotides in the junction match TRBD2. CDR1 MNHEY and CDR2 SMNVEV are derived from the germline V gene (reference sequence). Clipping removes 6 bases from V and 4 bases from J, with 7 as the unmatched junction base count. Spanning cysteine to phenylalanine, the CDR3 consists of 15 amino acids. Only the CDR3 part of the read is kept: 45 bases, read in frame from the first base.